Given below is one T cell receptor beta chain in context. The data were taken from a study of blood T cell repertoires in COVID-19. Whole-study context: Sites across the United States, Italy and Spain contributed samples from acute and convalescent COVID-19.

In Seattle, patients joined the study during active infection and were tracked longitudinally. Trimming cost V 5 bases and J 4 bases; bases outside gene matches: 7. The germline gives CDR1 LNHNV, CDR2 YYDKDF (reference sequence). The CDR3 length is 15 residues. Authors' processing steps: For nucleated cells, counts were estimated from reference gene primer amplification. Clones were read by immunoSEQ multiplex PCR, and TCRdb kept only the in-frame ones, dropping some. That table furnishes V, J and clone size, whereas the DNA furnished D and trimming. The data hold about 300,000 clones, with around nine tenths observed a single time.

The rearrangement joins TRBV15 to TRBJ2-1; the match to TRBD2 covers 8 bases. The sequence was collected from a woman in her twenties or thirties with COVID-19, enrolled during active disease. Source material: peripheral blood. The chain's CDR3 is CATSGGTSFYNEQFF. CDR3 DNA: TGTGCCACCAGCGGAGGGACTAGTTTTTACAATGAGCAGTTCTTC. The full variable domain, rest sourced from reference TRBV15 and TRBJ2-1, is DAMVIQNPRYQVTQFGKPVTLSCSQTLNHNVMYWYQQKSSQAPKLLFHYYDKDFNNEADTPDNFQSRRPNTSFCFLDIRSPGLGDTAMYLCATSGGTSFYNEQFFGPGTRLTVL.